This T cell receptor beta chain is drawn from a study of cytomegalovirus exposure and HLA in healthy donors. Study context: Counted in an early data release were 65 million to 100 million unique TCRs from HLA-typed donors.

This clone was detected only a few times. Use of 60 Vbeta and 13 Jbeta primers characterized the PCR. Profiled with immunoSEQ multiplex PCR; TCRdb holds only in-frame clones, not every one. The data show fewer than 350,000 clones, approximately 90% seen once. The length of the CDR3 is 14 residues. V lost 2 bases to trimming and J lost 5 bases, with 12 bases between them. Germline CDR1 LGHNT, CDR2 FRNRAP. This sequence joins TRBV12-5 and TRBJ2-5, with TRBD2 as a possible D gene (5 bases). The receptor was isolated from a woman aged 18-30 years in good health and CMV-seronegative. The material sequenced was PBMCs. CDR3 in DNA: TGTGCTAGTGGTTTGTCATCCGGGATGGAGACCCAGTACTTC. Its protein is CASGLSSGMETQYF. Together with reference TRBV12-5 and TRBJ2-5, the CDR3 gives the full variable domain: DARVTQTPRHKVTEMGQEVTMRCQPILGHNTVFWYRQTMMQGLELLAYFRNRAPLDDSGMPKDRFSAEMPDATLATLKIQPSEPRDSAVYFCASGLSSGMETQYFGPGTRLLVL.